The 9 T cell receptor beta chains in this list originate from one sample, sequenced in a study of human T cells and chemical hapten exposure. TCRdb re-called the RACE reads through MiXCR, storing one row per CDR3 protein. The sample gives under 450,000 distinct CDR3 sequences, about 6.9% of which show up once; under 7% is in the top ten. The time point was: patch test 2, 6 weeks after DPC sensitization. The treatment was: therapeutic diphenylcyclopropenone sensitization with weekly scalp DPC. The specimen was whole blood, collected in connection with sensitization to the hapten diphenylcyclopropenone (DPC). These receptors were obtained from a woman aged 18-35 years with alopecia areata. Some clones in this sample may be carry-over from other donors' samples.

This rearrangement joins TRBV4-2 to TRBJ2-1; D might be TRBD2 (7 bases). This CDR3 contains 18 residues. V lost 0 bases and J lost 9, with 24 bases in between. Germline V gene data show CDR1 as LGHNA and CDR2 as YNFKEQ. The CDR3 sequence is CASSQEEGRRGGWAEQFF. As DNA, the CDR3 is TGTGCCAGCAGCCAAGAAGAGGGAAGGAGGGGGGGCTGGGCTGAGCAGTTCTTC.

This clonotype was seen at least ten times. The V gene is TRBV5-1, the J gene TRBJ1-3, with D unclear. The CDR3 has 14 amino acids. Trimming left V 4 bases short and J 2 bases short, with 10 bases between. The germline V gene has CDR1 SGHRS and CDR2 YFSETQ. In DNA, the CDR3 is TGCGCCAGCAGCCTGGGAACGCCTGGAAACACCATATATTTT. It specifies CASSLGTPGNTIYF.

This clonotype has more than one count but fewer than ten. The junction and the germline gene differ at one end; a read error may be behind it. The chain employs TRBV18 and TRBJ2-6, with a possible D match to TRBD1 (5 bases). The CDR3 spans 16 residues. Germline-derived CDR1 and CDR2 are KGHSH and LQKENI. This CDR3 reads CASSPPGASGANVLIF. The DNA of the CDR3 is TGTGCCAGCTCACCACCCGGCGCCTCTGGGGCCAACGTCCTGATTTTC. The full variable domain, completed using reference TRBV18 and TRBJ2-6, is NAGVMQNPRHLVRRRGQEARLRCSPMKGHSHVYWYRQLPEEGLKFMVYLQKENIIDESGMPKERFSAEFPKEGPSILRIQQVVRGDSAAYFCASSPPGASGANVLIFGAGSRLTVL.

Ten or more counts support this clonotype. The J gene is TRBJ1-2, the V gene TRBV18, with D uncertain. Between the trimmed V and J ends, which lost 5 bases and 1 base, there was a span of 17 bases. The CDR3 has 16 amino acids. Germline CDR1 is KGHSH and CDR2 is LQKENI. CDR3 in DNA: TGTGCCAGCTCAGAAGGGCGCAGTAGAAATAACTATGGCTACACCTTC. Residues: CASSEGRSRNNYGYTF.

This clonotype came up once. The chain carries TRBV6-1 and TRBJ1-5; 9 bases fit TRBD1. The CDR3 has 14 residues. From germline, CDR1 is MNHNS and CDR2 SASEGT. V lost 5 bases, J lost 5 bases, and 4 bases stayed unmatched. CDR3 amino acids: CASSIQGAHQPQHF. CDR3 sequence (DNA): TGTGCCAGCAGTATACAGGGGGCACATCAGCCCCAGCATTTT.

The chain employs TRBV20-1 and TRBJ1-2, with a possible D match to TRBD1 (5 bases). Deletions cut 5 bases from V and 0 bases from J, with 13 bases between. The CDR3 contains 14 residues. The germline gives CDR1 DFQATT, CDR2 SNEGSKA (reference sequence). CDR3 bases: TGCAGTGCTGGCGCTGGGGGATCTAACTATGGCTACACCTTC. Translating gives CSAGAGGSNYGYTF.

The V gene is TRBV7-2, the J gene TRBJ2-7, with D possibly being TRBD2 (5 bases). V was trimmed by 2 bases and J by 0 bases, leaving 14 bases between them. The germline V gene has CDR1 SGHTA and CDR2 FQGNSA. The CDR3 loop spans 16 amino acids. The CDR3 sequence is CASSLWPEAGSYEQYF. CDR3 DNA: TGTGCCAGCAGCTTATGGCCGGAGGCAGGCTCCTACGAGCAGTACTTC.

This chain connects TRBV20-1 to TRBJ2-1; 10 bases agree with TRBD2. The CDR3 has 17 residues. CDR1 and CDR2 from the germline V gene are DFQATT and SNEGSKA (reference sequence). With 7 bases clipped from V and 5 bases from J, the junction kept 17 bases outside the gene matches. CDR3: CSVAGSLAGDQDNEQFF. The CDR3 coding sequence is TGCAGTGTGGCCGGGTCCCTAGCGGGGGACCAGGACAATGAGCAGTTCTTC.

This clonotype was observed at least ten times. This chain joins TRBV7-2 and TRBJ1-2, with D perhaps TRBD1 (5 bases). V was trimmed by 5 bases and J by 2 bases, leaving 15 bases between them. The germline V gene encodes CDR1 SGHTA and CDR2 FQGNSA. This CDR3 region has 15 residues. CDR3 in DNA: TGTGCCAGCAGCCCCCAATCGACAGTCAACTATGGCTACACCTTC. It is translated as CASSPQSTVNYGYTF.